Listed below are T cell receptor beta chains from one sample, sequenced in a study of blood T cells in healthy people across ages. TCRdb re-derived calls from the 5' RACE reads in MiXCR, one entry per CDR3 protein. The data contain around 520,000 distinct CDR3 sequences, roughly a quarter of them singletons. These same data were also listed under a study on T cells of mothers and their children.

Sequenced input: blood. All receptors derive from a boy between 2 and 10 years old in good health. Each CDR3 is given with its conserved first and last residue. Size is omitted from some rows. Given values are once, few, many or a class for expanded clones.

CDR3aa: CASSTYRGRVNQPQHF; abundance: NA; v_gene: TRBV12-3/TRBV12-4; j_gene: TRBJ1-5
CDR3aa: CASSLVVTSGWSSYNEQFF; abundance: NA; v_gene: TRBV5-1; j_gene: TRBJ2-1
CDR3aa: CSARDRKGWNTEAFF; abundance: few; v_gene: TRBV20-1; j_gene: TRBJ1-1
CDR3aa: CASSEAGNGYTF; abundance: NA; v_gene: TRBV2; j_gene: TRBJ1-2
CDR3aa: CASSRRLAPLYEQYF; abundance: NA; v_gene: TRBV14; j_gene: TRBJ2-7
CDR3aa: CASSVVLDLPCTDTQYF; abundance: NA; v_gene: TRBV9; j_gene: TRBJ2-3
CDR3aa: CASSLETGRSADTQYF; abundance: few; v_gene: TRBV7-9; j_gene: TRBJ2-3
CDR3aa: CASSQVGNGQAKNIQYF; abundance: NA; v_gene: TRBV3-1; j_gene: TRBJ2-4
CDR3aa: CASSQARFRTDTQYF; abundance: NA; v_gene: TRBV3-1; j_gene: TRBJ2-3
CDR3aa: CASSYLGPVVNQPQHF; abundance: NA; v_gene: TRBV6-2/TRBV6-3; j_gene: TRBJ1-5
CDR3aa: CASRGSGGQETQYF; abundance: NA; v_gene: TRBV3-1; j_gene: TRBJ2-5
CDR3aa: CASREGEAKNIQYF; abundance: few; v_gene: TRBV2; j_gene: TRBJ2-4
CDR3aa: CASSLTGQSAAFF; abundance: NA; v_gene: TRBV6-1; j_gene: TRBJ1-1
CDR3aa: CASTLLAGVRGEGTQYF; abundance: NA; v_gene: TRBV6-5; j_gene: TRBJ2-5
CDR3aa: CSTSGPTQETQYF; abundance: NA; v_gene: TRBV20-1; j_gene: TRBJ2-5
CDR3aa: CSARDRRLSGRVNEQYF; abundance: NA; v_gene: TRBV20-1; j_gene: NA
CDR3aa: CSARRLAGGSHEQYF; abundance: NA; v_gene: TRBV20-1; j_gene: NA
CDR3aa: CSARETGRYNEQFF; abundance: few; v_gene: TRBV20-1; j_gene: TRBJ2-1
CDR3aa: CASSALTPYEQYF; abundance: NA; v_gene: TRBV27; j_gene: TRBJ2-7
CDR3aa: CASSYGYGYTF; abundance: many; v_gene: TRBV6-6; j_gene: TRBJ1-2
CDR3aa: CASSIGVMNTEAFF; abundance: NA; v_gene: TRBV19; j_gene: TRBJ1-1
CDR3aa: CASSGLAFRETQYF; abundance: few; v_gene: TRBV10-2; j_gene: TRBJ2-5
CDR3aa: CASSSGLAGGSPYNEQFF; abundance: few; v_gene: TRBV11-3; j_gene: TRBJ2-1
CDR3aa: CATSEGDSGLQETQYF; abundance: NA; v_gene: TRBV24-1; j_gene: TRBJ2-5
CDR3aa: CASSYSMGLAGSTGELFF; abundance: few; v_gene: TRBV6-2/TRBV6-3; j_gene: TRBJ2-2
CDR3aa: CASRLTSANTGELFF; abundance: few; v_gene: TRBV5-1; j_gene: TRBJ2-2
CDR3aa: CASSYKQHSSYNSPLHF; abundance: few; v_gene: TRBV6-5; j_gene: TRBJ1-6
CDR3aa: CASSEFWGATDTQYF; abundance: NA; v_gene: TRBV25-1; j_gene: TRBJ2-3
CDR3aa: CASSRDTLEETQYF; abundance: NA; v_gene: TRBV5-1; j_gene: TRBJ2-5
CDR3aa: CASSWGSMNTEAFF; abundance: few; v_gene: TRBV7-9; j_gene: TRBJ1-1
CDR3aa: CASSYSGQKNEKLFF; abundance: few; v_gene: TRBV6-5; j_gene: TRBJ1-4
CDR3aa: CASSQFNRGSYEQYF; abundance: NA; v_gene: TRBV3-1; j_gene: TRBJ2-7
CDR3aa: CASGMSYNEQFF; abundance: NA; v_gene: TRBV7-7; j_gene: TRBJ2-1
CDR3aa: CASNPDRSTDTQYF; abundance: NA; v_gene: TRBV9; j_gene: TRBJ2-3
CDR3aa: CSASFSAEQYF; abundance: few; v_gene: TRBV20-1; j_gene: NA
CDR3aa: CSAGGLAGSYEQYF; abundance: few; v_gene: TRBV20-1; j_gene: NA
CDR3aa: CASSPTDNEAFF; abundance: NA; v_gene: TRBV18; j_gene: TRBJ1-1
CDR3aa: CASSQDLETRRYNEQFF; abundance: few; v_gene: TRBV4-1; j_gene: TRBJ2-1
CDR3aa: CASSQREGTDTQYF; abundance: NA; v_gene: TRBV2; j_gene: TRBJ2-3
CDR3aa: CASSQAGRTGELFF; abundance: once; v_gene: TRBV4-1; j_gene: TRBJ2-2
CDR3aa: CASSRQGYGDEKLFF; abundance: NA; v_gene: TRBV7-9; j_gene: TRBJ1-4
CDR3aa: CASSSLTSGGASEQFF; abundance: few; v_gene: TRBV5-1; j_gene: TRBJ2-1
CDR3aa: CASSLGGTKTTEAFF; abundance: few; v_gene: TRBV5-1; j_gene: TRBJ1-1
CDR3aa: CASSQQGLAFF; abundance: NA; v_gene: TRBV2; j_gene: TRBJ1-1
CDR3aa: CASKTAVSPPETQYF; abundance: few; v_gene: TRBV5-1; j_gene: TRBJ2-5
CDR3aa: CASSPSTGSEQFF; abundance: few; v_gene: TRBV3-1; j_gene: NA
CDR3aa: CASSLDSGVAYNEQFF; abundance: NA; v_gene: TRBV7-6; j_gene: TRBJ2-1
CDR3aa: CASSQDAGQKTQYF; abundance: many; v_gene: TRBV3-1; j_gene: TRBJ2-5
CDR3aa: CASSLRHNSDNEQFF; abundance: NA; v_gene: TRBV5-1; j_gene: TRBJ2-1